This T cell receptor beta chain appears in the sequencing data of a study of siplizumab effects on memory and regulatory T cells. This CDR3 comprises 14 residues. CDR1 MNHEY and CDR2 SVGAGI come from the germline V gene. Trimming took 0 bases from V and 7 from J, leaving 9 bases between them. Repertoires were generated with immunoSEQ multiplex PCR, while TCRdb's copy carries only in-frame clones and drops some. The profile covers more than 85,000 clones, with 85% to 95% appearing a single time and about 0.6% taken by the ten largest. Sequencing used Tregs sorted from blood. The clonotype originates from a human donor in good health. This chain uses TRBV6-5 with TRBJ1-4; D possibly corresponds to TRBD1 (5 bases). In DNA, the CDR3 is TGTGCCAGCAGTTACTCGAGAAGGGGTGAAAAACTGTTTTTT. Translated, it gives CASSYSRRGEKLFF.